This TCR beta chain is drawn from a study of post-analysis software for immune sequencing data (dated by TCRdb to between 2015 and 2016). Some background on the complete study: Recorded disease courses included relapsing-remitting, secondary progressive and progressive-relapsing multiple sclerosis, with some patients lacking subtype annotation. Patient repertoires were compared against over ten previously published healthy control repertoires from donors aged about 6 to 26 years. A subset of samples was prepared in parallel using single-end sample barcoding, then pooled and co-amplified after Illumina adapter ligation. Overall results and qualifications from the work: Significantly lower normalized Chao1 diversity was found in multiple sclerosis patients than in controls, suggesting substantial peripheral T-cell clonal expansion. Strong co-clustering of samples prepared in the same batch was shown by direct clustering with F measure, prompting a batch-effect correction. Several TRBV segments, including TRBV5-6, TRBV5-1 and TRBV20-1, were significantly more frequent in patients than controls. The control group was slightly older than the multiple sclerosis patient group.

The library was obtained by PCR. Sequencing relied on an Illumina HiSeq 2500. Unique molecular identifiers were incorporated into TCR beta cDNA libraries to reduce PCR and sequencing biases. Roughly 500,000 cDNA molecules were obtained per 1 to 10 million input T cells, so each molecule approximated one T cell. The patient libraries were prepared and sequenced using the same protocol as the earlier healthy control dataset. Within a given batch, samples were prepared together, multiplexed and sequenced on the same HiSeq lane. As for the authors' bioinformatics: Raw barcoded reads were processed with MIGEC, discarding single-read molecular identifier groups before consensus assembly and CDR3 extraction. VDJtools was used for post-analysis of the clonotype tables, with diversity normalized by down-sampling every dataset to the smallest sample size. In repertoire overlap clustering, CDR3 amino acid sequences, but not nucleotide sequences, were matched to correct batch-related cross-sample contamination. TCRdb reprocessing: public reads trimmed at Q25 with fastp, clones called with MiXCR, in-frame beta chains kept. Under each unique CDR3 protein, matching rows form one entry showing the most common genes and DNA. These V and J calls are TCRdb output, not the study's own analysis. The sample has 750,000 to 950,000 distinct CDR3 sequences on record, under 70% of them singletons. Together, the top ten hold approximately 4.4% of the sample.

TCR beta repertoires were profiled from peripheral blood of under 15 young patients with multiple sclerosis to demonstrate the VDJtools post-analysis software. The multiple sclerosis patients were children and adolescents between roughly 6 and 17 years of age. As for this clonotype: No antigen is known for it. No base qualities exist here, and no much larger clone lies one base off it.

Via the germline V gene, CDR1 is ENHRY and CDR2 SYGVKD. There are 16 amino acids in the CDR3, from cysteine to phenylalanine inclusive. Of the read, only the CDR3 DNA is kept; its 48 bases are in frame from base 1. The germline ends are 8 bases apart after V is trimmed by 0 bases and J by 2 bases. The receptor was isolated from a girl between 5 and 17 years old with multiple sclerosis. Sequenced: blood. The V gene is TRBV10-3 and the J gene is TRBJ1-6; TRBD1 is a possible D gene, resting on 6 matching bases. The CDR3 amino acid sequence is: CAISESGAPYNSPLHF. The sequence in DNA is TGTGCCATCAGTGAGTCGGGGGCCCCCTATAATTCACCCCTCCACTTT.